The text below deals with one T cell receptor (beta chain). What this receptor recognizes is not known. Base qualities are missing; no much larger clone stands one base away. The cohort consisted of 600 to 750 healthy bone marrow donors. Cohort members were all nominally healthy when sampled, although unrecorded immune exposures were likely present. The donor tested CMV seropositive, placing the donor among the 289 seropositive members of the cohort. Each donor provided a peripheral blood sample, and peripheral blood mononuclear cells were used for TCR beta sequencing. The Qiagen DNeasy Blood Extraction Kit was used to extract genomic DNA from the blood cell samples. Receptors were amplified or captured by the immunoSEQ multiplex PCR assay. For the multiplex PCR, a mixture combining 60 forward primers for TCR Vbeta segments and 13 reverse primers for TCR Jbeta segments was used. A multiplex PCR assay on genomic DNA amplified the CDR3 region of rearranged TCR beta genes. On the Illumina HiSeq System, the amplified TCR beta libraries were sequenced as 87-base-pair reads. On the authors' methods: A later analysis tallied roughly 78 million unique TCR beta chains across the 660 or so repertoires, and approximately 12 million of those chains were shared by two or more donors. Raw reads were error-corrected and collapsed into unique sequences by a nearest-neighbor algorithm in which closely related sequences were merged to remove PCR and sequencing errors. Alignment of CDR3 sequences to IMGT reference sequences was used to assign V, D and J gene segments. Each retained sequence needed at least a six-nucleotide match to both a V gene segment and a J gene segment. A rearrangement was called productive if the CDR3 had no stop codons and remained in frame with V and J, and every other rearrangement was called non-productive. Following IMGT convention, CDR3 was defined as the stretch from the second conserved V-encoded cysteine up to the conserved J-encoded phenylalanine. In an earlier analysis of 587 of the donors, sequences lacking an unambiguous match to a single V gene segment were excluded. An earlier analysis of a few hundred of the donors classified V segments as functional when productive rearrangements were above 56.7% and as segregating when the standard deviation between donors was above 5%. A statistical classification framework was developed to diagnose cytomegalovirus status using the catalog of TCR beta chain sequences. A later analysis assigned V and J genes by comparing TCR nucleotide sequences with IMGT/GENE-DB human TR gene sequences. Using the TCRdist pipeline, a later analysis assigned CDR3 sequences along with most-parsimonious VDJ recombination scenarios. In a later analysis, every TCR beta chain was defined by the combination of its CDR3 amino acid sequence and its V-gene family, and reads without a unique V-gene family were dropped. As a way to deal with suspected cross-contamination and a sequencing artifact, a later analysis dropped hundreds of nucleotide sequences that were highly shared and had low generation probability. In a later analysis, a clonal expansion index for each public chain was calculated from normalized within-repertoire ranks of inferred template counts. In a later analysis, generation probabilities were computed using a VDJ recombination model fitted to out-of-frame rearrangements, and the results were checked against IGoR. In a later analysis, TCR-TCR, TCR-HLA and TCR-CMV co-occurrence was scored with hypergeometric tests, and a repertoire-size bias correction was applied to TCR pairs. A later analysis estimated false discovery rates by permuting HLA or CMV assignments 20 times. In a later analysis, co-occurring TCRs were grouped using DBSCAN, and TCRdist sequence similarity was added for clustering within HLA-allele-positive subsets. For co-occurrence clustering, repertoires with fewer than 30,000 or more than 120,000 public chains were excluded, along with four to six repertoires with anomalous nucleotide sharing. Drawn from immuneACCESS, this table holds only the in-frame rearrangements with V and J called that TCRdb kept. Clones are partly lost; checked studies trace under half to an unresolved V gene and leave the rest unexplained. Clone size and V and J calls were adopted from that table, with D and trimming inferred from the DNA. Recorded for this sample are roughly 100,000 clones; 76% of them occurred a single time. The ten largest clones add up to around 8.8% of the sample.

The sample is drawn from a study of cytomegalovirus exposure and HLA in healthy donors (dated by TCRdb to about 2017). Some background on the complete study: According to an earlier analysis of around 600 of the donors, about 179 million T cells yielded 117 million unique TCR beta sequences and 250 to 350 Gb of sequence data. Of the roughly 390 genotyped donors, less than 90% were placed in the genetic ancestry cluster associated with self-reported Caucasian donors. The number of typed donors differed by locus: about 620-640 for A, B, C, DRB1 and DQB1; 500 to 550 for DQA1; 606 for DPA1; and some 450 for DPB1. The study was designed to test whether signatures of past pathogen exposure could be identified by cataloging public T cell receptors. Donor age, sex, ethnicity and CMV serostatus were compiled alongside the repertoire data. To study patterns of TCR occurrence, a later analysis re-analyzed previously published TCR beta repertoires from 500 to 850 donors and added high-resolution HLA genotyping. The later analysis used no new phenotypic data to find candidate immune exposures, relying instead on TCR beta sequences and their occurrence across donors. An earlier analysis of some 500 of the donors applied high-throughput TCR beta sequencing to assess whether each TCR beta V gene segment acted as functional or pseudogenic. To predict cytomegalovirus infection status, the study combined high-throughput TCR immunosequencing, statistical association of individual TCRs with disease status, and machine learning. Approximately 330 gigabases of sequencing data and around 88 million unique TCR sequences made up an early release that covered approximately 650 HLA-typed donors. Every repertoire in the discovery cohort had been generated on one and the same sequencing platform. In a later genetic analysis, genome-wide SNP genotypes for about 65% of the roughly 700 donors were used, and that subset was treated as a discovery cohort. Class I and class II HLA loci were covered by the typing at four-digit resolution. A handful of DR-DQ haplotypes were handled as single units for association and clustering because linkage in the cohort was strong. The study profiled the T cell repertoires of 550 to 700 subjects by immunosequencing and related them to cytomegalovirus serostatus. On average, around 240,000 unique TCR beta nucleotide sequences were sequenced per donor among several hundred genotyped donors of the cohort, with 15% to 20% of those sequences being non-productive. Besides the first cohort of around 670 subjects, a separate validation cohort made up of over 95 different subjects was used. The study at large found these results: An association between a missense DCLRE1C variant and V-gene and J-gene trimming of TCR beta chains was found in a later genetic analysis and replicated in an independent cohort. For the cohort, immune exposure information was limited to CMV serostatus. A further reported finding was that TCR beta sequences accurately predicted the HLA-A and HLA-B alleles for most subjects in the first cohort. In a later analysis, the rate of TCR association differed among HLA loci, with DRB1 alleles having the most associated TCRs and HLA-C alleles having the fewest. A later analysis associated about 17,000 TCR beta sequences with specific HLA alleles at a false discovery rate of 0.05. Because counts were too low, more than 15 rarely observed V segments, including chromosome 9 orphons, were excluded from the earlier analysis of 500 to 700 of the donors. Correlated functional status among segregating V segments might be attributable to linkage disequilibrium, but an unknown experimental factor could not be ruled out. While some public TCRs were present in many individuals, most TCR sequences turned up only very rarely across donors. The study listed 150 to 200 TCR beta chains as associated with cytomegalovirus. Compared with the approximately 720-donor mean, donors in an Asian-associated ancestry cluster had fewer N-insertions in productive TCRs, according to a later genetic analysis. In a later analysis, HLA-associated TCR beta chains showed more clonal expansion and lower generation probabilities than non-associated chains that were equally common. A cluster of highly shared sequence variants was judged likely to represent a technical artifact of the sequencing pipeline. Because HLA typing was unavailable for some donors at each locus, only the typed subset was used in association tests. Three of the identified cytomegalovirus-associated TCR beta chains were confirmed in vitro to be specific for cytomegalovirus antigens. In a later analysis, most CMV-associated TCR beta chains were found to appear HLA-restricted, with HLA associations seemingly driven largely by CMV exposure. Assigning TCR associations to individual alleles was difficult when HLA alleles, especially DR and DQ, strongly co-occurred. According to the authors, the approach could potentially be generalized to other disease states and immunological phenotypes. In a later analysis, several top co-occurrence clusters were reported to appear linked to parvovirus B19, influenza, CMV and Epstein-Barr virus. In both the original and validation cohorts, the classifier was reported to diagnose cytomegalovirus status with high specificity and sensitivity. Only TCR beta chains were sequenced in this cohort, and the absence of alpha or paired-chain data limited detectable features. The 87-base-pair reads could not distinguish some IMGT-functional V segments, including TRBV6-2 and TRBV6-3, so those segments were excluded. Broadly in line with IMGT annotations, most TCR beta V segments showed up in productive rearrangements about 90% or about 30% of the time in an earlier analysis of around 600 of the donors. Sequencing depth was assumed to be roughly uniform across donors in the presence/absence analyses, though that assumption may not hold.

Compared with germline, V lacks 8 bases and J lacks 10 bases; bases without a gene match: 9. CDR1 and CDR2, looked up from the germline V gene, are MRHNA and SNTAGT. The CDR3, from cysteine to phenylalanine, totals 13 residues. Only CDR3 DNA remains: 39 bases, in frame from the first base. Sequencing was performed on PBMCs. The receptor comes from a middle-aged man in good health and CMV-seropositive. The chain was built from TRBV6-4 and TRBJ2-7, with TRBD2 identical over 12 junction bases. This receptor carries the CDR3 CASQKTSGRPQYF. The nucleotide sequence reads TGTGCCAGCCAAAAGACTAGCGGGAGACCTCAGTACTTC.